This T cell receptor beta chain is drawn from a study of T cells of healthy individuals. One entry per CDR3 protein, called by TCRdb with MiXCR from the 5' RACE reads. This sample has over 95,000 distinct CDR3 sequences, with approximately 15% found just once. This CDR3 has 14 residues. Germline V CDR1 and CDR2: SQVTM, ANQGSEA. V lost 6 bases and J lost 6; bases outside the gene matches: 7. This receptor was taken from a human donor in good health. V gene TRBV29-1 combines with J gene TRBJ2-1; 11 bases line up with TRBD2. In nucleotides, the CDR3 is TGCAGCGTCTCTAGCGGGGGGTCGGGCAATGAGCAGTTCTTC. Translated, it gives CSVSSGGSGNEQFF.